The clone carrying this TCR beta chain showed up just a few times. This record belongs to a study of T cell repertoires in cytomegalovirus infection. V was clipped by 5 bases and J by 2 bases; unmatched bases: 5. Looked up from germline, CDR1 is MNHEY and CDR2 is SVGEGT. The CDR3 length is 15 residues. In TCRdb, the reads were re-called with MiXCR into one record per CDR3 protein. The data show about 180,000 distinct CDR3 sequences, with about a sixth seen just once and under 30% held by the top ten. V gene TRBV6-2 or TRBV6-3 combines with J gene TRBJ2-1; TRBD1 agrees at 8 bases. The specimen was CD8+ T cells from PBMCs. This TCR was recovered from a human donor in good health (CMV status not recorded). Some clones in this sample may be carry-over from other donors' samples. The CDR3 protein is CASSMPGQAYNEQFF. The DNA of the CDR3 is TGTGCCAGCAGTATGCCGGGACAGGCCTACAATGAGCAGTTCTTC.